These 30 T cell receptor beta chains came from one sample sequenced in a study of shared T cell receptors in the human thymus. Some clones are missing from TCRdb's copy, which holds only in-frame ones; the method was immunoSEQ multiplex PCR. The table has roughly 660,000 clones, around nine tenths seen once. These sequences were also reported in another study, on human thymus T cells.

Sequences were obtained from thymocytes. These receptors came from a boy in the first two years of life with a congenital heart defect.

V is TRBV21-1 and J is TRBJ1-5; TRBD1 is the table's D call and was not checked against the DNA. TRBV21-1 is a listed pseudogene. The CDR3 has 13 amino acids. CDR3 residues: CASSGGFWQPQHF. For the CDR3, the DNA is TGTGCCAGCAGCGGGGGCTTTTGGCAGCCCCAGCATTTT.

The rearrangement uses TRBV5-1 and TRBJ2-5; 10 bases fit TRBD2. Trimming at V came to 4 bases and at J to 3 bases, leaving 9 bases not matched to a gene. CDR1 and CDR2 (germline): SGHRS, YFSETQ. CDR3 length: 16 amino acids. The DNA of the CDR3 is TGCGCCAGCAGCCCGGAACTAGCGGGAATAGAAGAGACCCAGTACTTC. Protein sequence: CASSPELAGIEETQYF.

This chain's CDR3 is CAISESPLRAGVYEQYF. The CDR3 coding sequence is TGTGCCATCAGTGAAAGCCCCCTCAGGGCGGGAGTCTACGAGCAGTACTTC. The chain combines TRBV10-3 with TRBJ2-7, with TRBD2 matching 7 bases. CDR1 is ENHRY and CDR2 is SYGVKD in the germline V gene. J gave up 3 bases and V 3 bases, and 14 bases lay outside the gene matches. CDR3 length: 17 residues.

This clone was seen only once. The J gene is TRBJ1-3, the V gene TRBV7-2; the D gene is possibly TRBD1 (5 bases). The CDR3 covers 13 residues. Per the germline V gene, CDR1 is SGHTA and CDR2 is FQGNSA. The ends were cut back, 5 bases at V and 2 bases at J, with 7 bases in the middle. CDR3 residues: CASSPGPGNTIYF. For the CDR3, the DNA is TGTGCCAGCAGCCCAGGGCCTGGAAACACCATATATTTT.

J is TRBJ2-3 and V is TRBV11-2, with 14 bases lining up with TRBD2. Germline CDR1 is SGHAT and CDR2 is FQNNGV. Trimming took 2 bases from V and 5 from J; bases not matched to a gene: 6. CDR3 size: 17 residues. CDR3 sequence (DNA): TGTGCCAGCAGCTTAAACGGGACTAGCGGGAGAGTAGATACGCAGTATTTT. Its protein is CASSLNGTSGRVDTQYF.

The chain has TRBV9 and TRBJ2-1; D not certain. The CDR3 runs 12 residues. The V gene lost 2 bases and the J gene lost 6 bases, with 6 bases spanning the gap. Germline V CDR1 and CDR2: SGDLS, YYNGEE. DNA for the CDR3: TGTGCCAGCAGCGTTTCCATCAATGAGCAGTTCTTC. Residues: CASSVSINEQFF.

The chain employs TRBV7-2 and TRBJ2-7; perhaps TRBD1 as D (6 bases). The CDR3 loop spans 15 amino acids. V gave up 5 bases and J gave up 1 base, with 15 bases separating them. Germline CDR1 is SGHTA and CDR2 is FQGNSA. For the CDR3, the DNA is TGTGCCAGCAGCCCAACCGGGACAAGTTCCTACGAGCAGTACTTC. It is translated as CASSPTGTSSYEQYF. Supplemented by reference TRBV7-2 and TRBJ2-7, the full variable domain reads GAGVSQSPSNKVTEKGKDVELRCDPISGHTALYWYRQSLGQGLEFLIYFQGNSAPDKSGLPSDRFSAERTGGSVSTLTIQRTQQEDSAVYLCASSPTGTSSYEQYFGPGTRLTVT.

The chain combines TRBV6-6 with TRBJ2-7, with 7 bases matching TRBD1. The CDR3 loop spans 14 amino acids. Germline V gene sequence: CDR1 MNHNY, CDR2 SVGAGI (reference sequence). Germline trimming cut 6 bases from V and 0 bases from J; bases unmatched to any gene: 5. The CDR3 DNA sequence: TGTGCCAGCAGAGACAGGACAGGCTCCTACGAGCAGTACTTC. It translates to CASRDRTGSYEQYF.

The chain links TRBV18 to TRBJ1-3; maybe TRBD1 (6 bases). Germline V gene data show CDR1 as KGHSH and CDR2 as LQKENI. Trimming removed 3 bases from V and 2 bases from J, with 17 bases in between. CDR3 length equals 17 residues. CDR3 in DNA: TGTGCCAGCTCACCCGTCGGGGACATGGTTCCTGGAAACACCATATATTTT. Protein sequence: CASSPVGDMVPGNTIYF. The entire variable domain, with the rest obtained from reference TRBV18 and TRBJ1-3, is as follows: NAGVMQNPRHLVRRRGQEARLRCSPMKGHSHVYWYRQLPEEGLKFMVYLQKENIIDESGMPKERFSAEFPKEGPSILRIQQVVRGDSAAYFCASSPVGDMVPGNTIYFGEGSWLTVV.

The chain has TRBV7-8 and TRBJ2-1; 11 nucleotides agree with TRBD2. Germline lookup yields CDR1 SGHVS and CDR2 FQNEAQ. J was trimmed by 4 bases and V by 5 bases; bases with no gene match: 16. The length of the CDR3 is 19 residues. The chain's CDR3 is CASSPIVGLAEQGYNEQFF. CDR3 nucleotides: TGTGCCAGCAGCCCCATTGTGGGACTAGCGGAACAGGGGTACAATGAGCAGTTCTTC. The full variable domain, in which reference TRBV7-8 and TRBJ2-1 provide the parts outside the CDR3, is GAGVSQSPRYKVAKRGQDVALRCDPISGHVSLFWYQQALGQGPEFLTYFQNEAQLDKSGLPSDRFFAERPEGSVSTLKIQRTQQEDSAVYLCASSPIVGLAEQGYNEQFFGPGTRLTVL.

This sequence joins TRBV15 and TRBJ2-3; D may be TRBD2 (5 bases). Germline CDR1 and CDR2: LNHNV and YYDKDF (reference sequence). With 1 base removed from V and 2 bases from J, the gap between germline ends came to 13 bases. This CDR3 contains 16 residues. CDR3 in DNA: TGTGCCACCAGCAGAGGTGGAGGCCGCGACACAGATACGCAGTATTTT. It translates to CATSRGGGRDTDTQYF.

The gene calls are TRBV4-3 and TRBJ1-1, with 7 bases lining up with TRBD1. Germline lookup yields CDR1 LGHNA and CDR2 YSLEER. This CDR3 comprises 14 residues. The V segment lost 1 base and the J segment 4 bases; nucleotides outside the gene matches: 3. This CDR3 reads CASSQGHRGTEAFF. As DNA, the CDR3 is TGCGCCAGCAGCCAAGGACACAGGGGCACTGAAGCTTTCTTT.

The genes are TRBV6-4 and TRBJ1-4; 8 bases align to TRBD1. CDR1 MRHNA and CDR2 SNTAGT come from the germline V gene. V trimming: 0 bases; J trimming: 5 bases; junction bases outside the gene matches: 2. The length of the CDR3 is 15 residues. The CDR3 spells CASSDSAGGNEKLFF. The CDR3 nucleotides are TGTGCCAGCAGTGACTCGGCAGGGGGCAATGAAAAACTGTTTTTT.

This rearrangement joins TRBV18 to TRBJ2-7; 10 bases agree with TRBD2. There are 16 residues in the CDR3. CDR1 is KGHSH and CDR2 is LQKENI in the germline V gene. With 3 bases clipped from V and 6 bases from J, the junction kept 11 bases outside the gene matches. CDR3 DNA sequence: TGTGCCAGCTCACCTTACGGGACTAGCGCACCTTGCGAGCAGTACTTC. Translating gives CASSPYGTSAPCEQYF.

This rearrangement joins TRBV6-5 to TRBJ2-5; D is unclear. Germline lookup yields CDR1 MNHEY and CDR2 SVGAGI. The V end lost 6 bases, the J end lost 4 bases, and 18 bases lay between the germline ends. The CDR3 runs to 15 residues. This CDR3 reads CASRRTQRPTETQYF. The CDR3 DNA is TGTGCCAGCAGGCGAACCCAGAGGCCTACAGAGACCCAGTACTTC.

V gene TRBV7-3 combines with J gene TRBJ2-3; 11 positions match TRBD1. The J segment lost 3 bases and the V segment lost 1 base, leaving 6 bases of the junction unmatched. The CDR3 runs 17 residues. Germline V gene sequence: CDR1 SGHTA, CDR2 FQGTGA. DNA for the CDR3: TGTGCCAGCAGCTTAAGGACCGGGACAGGGGGAACAGATACGCAGTATTTT. Its protein is CASSLRTGTGGTDTQYF.

The J gene is TRBJ2-7, the V gene TRBV7-9; D may be TRBD2 (7 bases). Trimming took off 5 bases at V and 5 bases at J, with 22 bases between the two ends. In germline, CDR1 is SEHNR, CDR2 FQNEAQ (reference sequence). The length of the CDR3 is 16 residues. CDR3: CASSPRGAGPPNEQYF. The CDR3 DNA reads as TGTGCCAGCAGCCCTCGGGGGGCGGGACCCCCGAACGAGCAGTACTTC.

The rearrangement uses TRBV23-1 and TRBJ2-5; weak D call: TRBD2 (5 bases). TRBV23-1 is flagged as an ORF with uncertain function. V shed 3 bases and J shed 0 bases, with 11 bases lying between them. The CDR3 has 15 amino acids. The CDR3 coding sequence is TGCGCCAGCAGTCAGACGGGGTGGTACCAAGAGACCCAGTACTTC. Its translation is CASSQTGWYQETQYF.

This clone was seen more than once but under ten times. The chain employs TRBV19 and TRBJ2-2; perhaps TRBD1 as D (5 bases). The V gene lost 4 bases and the J gene lost 4 bases, with 10 bases spanning the gap. The CDR3 is made up of 14 amino acids. Germline CDR1 LNHDA, CDR2 SQIVND (reference sequence). CDR3 sequence (DNA): TGTGCCAGTAGTACCTTAGGGGTCACCGGGGAGCTGTTTTTT. Amino acids: CASSTLGVTGELFF.

The CDR3 spells CASSPQGAPREGSYEQYF. The DNA of the CDR3 is TGTGCCAGCAGCCCACAGGGAGCGCCGCGGGAGGGCTCCTACGAGCAGTACTTC. This chain uses TRBV28 with TRBJ2-7; the match to TRBD2 covers 9 bases. There are 18 residues in the CDR3. Germline loops: CDR1 MDHEN, CDR2 SYDVKM. J gave up 0 bases and V 6 bases, and 15 bases lay outside the gene matches.

The gene calls are TRBV10-3 and TRBJ1-4; the D is unclear. This CDR3 is 13 amino acids long. The germline V gene has CDR1 ENHRY and CDR2 SYGVKD. Trimming removed 2 bases at V and 5 bases at J, with 6 bases between. CDR3 residues: CAISEVTNEKLFF. The DNA for the CDR3 is TGTGCCATCAGTGAGGTCACAAATGAAAAACTGTTTTTT.

The chain has TRBV18 and TRBJ2-7; D is ambiguous. The germline V gene encodes CDR1 KGHSH and CDR2 LQKENI. The CDR3 length is 14 residues. The V end was cut by 6 bases, the J end by 0 bases, with 12 bases between. DNA of the CDR3: TGTGCCAGCTCTCCTGACTGGAACTCCTACGAGCAGTACTTC. It yields the protein CASSPDWNSYEQYF.

The chain couples TRBV27 to TRBJ2-3, with 9 bases lining up with TRBD2. The germline V gene has CDR1 MNHEY and CDR2 SMNVEV (reference sequence). Trimming at V came to 8 bases and at J to 5 bases, leaving 11 bases not matched to a gene. This CDR3 is 15 amino acids long. The DNA for the CDR3 is TGTGCCAGCGGAAGTACTAGCGGGCAGGGAGATACGCAGTATTTT. It is translated as CASGSTSGQGDTQYF.

This sequence joins TRBV29-1 and TRBJ1-1; no reliable D call. Germline values: CDR1 SQVTM, CDR2 ANQGSEA. The CDR3 is 11 amino acids. Trimming stripped 7 bases from V and 3 bases from J, with 9 bases between. DNA for the CDR3: TGCAGCGGAGGGCTGGACACTGAAGCTTTCTTT. This codes for CSGGLDTEAFF.

In its sample, this clone was seen a few times. The genes are TRBV6-5 and TRBJ2-5, with D uncertain. There are 13 residues in the CDR3. Germline CDR1 is MNHEY and CDR2 is SVGAGI. The germline V and J ends were trimmed by 0 bases and 2 bases, with 4 bases remaining between them. The CDR3: CASSYSAQETQYF. The CDR3 DNA follows: TGTGCCAGCAGTTACTCAGCGCAAGAGACCCAGTACTTC.

This chain uses TRBV6-6 with TRBJ1-4; a possible D gene is TRBD1 (5 bases). CDR1 MNHNY and CDR2 SVGAGI come from the germline V gene (reference sequence). V dropped 8 bases and J dropped 7 bases, with 14 bases sitting between them. CDR3 length equals 13 residues. CDR3 sequence (DNA): TGTGCCAGCCATGGGGAGGGGCCTGAAAAACTGTTTTTT. Translated: CASHGEGPEKLFF.

The CDR3 region is CAISETRDRGRDEQYF. The CDR3 DNA sequence: TGTGCCATCAGTGAGACCCGGGACAGGGGGCGAGACGAGCAGTACTTC. The chain couples TRBV10-3 to TRBJ2-7, with 12 bases lining up with TRBD1. The germline CDR1 and CDR2 sequences are ENHRY and SYGVKD. V trimming: 2 bases; J trimming: 5 bases; junction bases outside the gene matches: 7. CDR3 length equals 16 residues.

Comments on this clone: The sample holds other DNA sequences that translate to the same CDR3. This rearrangement joins TRBV5-1 to TRBJ2-7; D is ambiguous. The CDR3 spans 14 residues. Germline CDR1 and CDR2: SGHRS and YFSETQ. Between the trimmed V and J ends, which lost 2 bases and 1 base, there was a span of 10 bases. CDR3 DNA sequence: TGCGCCAGCAGCTTTTTGGCAGGTTCCTACGAGCAGTACTTC. Translating gives CASSFLAGSYEQYF.

The rearrangement uses TRBV27 and TRBJ2-4; a possible D gene is TRBD2 (5 bases). Trimming took 5 bases from V and 8 from J, leaving 16 bases between them. This CDR3 spans 14 amino acids. Germline CDR1 MNHEY, CDR2 SMNVEV (reference sequence). The CDR3 DNA reads TGTGCCAGCAGTCGGGCCGGGGTGGTGGACATTCAGTACTTC. It yields the protein CASSRAGVVDIQYF.

The chain links TRBV5-4 to TRBJ2-4; maybe TRBD1 (5 bases). This CDR3 comprises 16 residues. The germline V gene encodes CDR1 SGHNT and CDR2 YYREEE (reference sequence). Between the trimmed V and J ends, which lost 0 bases and 1 base, there was a span of 11 bases. The CDR3 sequence: CASSLGRGKAKNIQYF. The CDR3 DNA follows: TGTGCCAGCAGCTTGGGTAGGGGCAAGGCCAAAAACATTCAGTACTTC.